These 16 T cell receptor beta chains were all obtained from the same sample, sequenced in a study of shared clonotypes between healthy human individuals. Sequencing was performed with immunoSEQ multiplex PCR; in TCRdb, only in-frame clones are kept and a portion is missing. The table records about 700,000 clones, around 92% of them present only once. Naive CD8 cells lacked CD45RO, underwent positive selection for CCR7 and left out terminally differentiated effector memory CD45RA+ cells. The sample comprised naive CD8+ T cells sorted from blood. These receptors all come from a man in his thirties or forties in good health.

The chain is built from TRBV2 and TRBJ2-7; D is possibly TRBD1 (6 bases). The CDR3 runs 15 residues. CDR1 and CDR2 (germline): SNHLY, FYNNEI. V lost 0 bases to trimming and J lost 2 bases, with 11 bases between them. CDR3 region: CASSEATGNAYEQYF. In DNA, the CDR3 is TGTGCCAGCAGTGAAGCGACAGGAAACGCCTACGAGCAGTACTTC.

This clone has just one count. The V call is TRBV4-1, the J call TRBJ2-1; tentative D call: TRBD2 (5 bases). V was clipped by 1 base and J by 4 bases, with 14 bases between them. CDR1 and CDR2 (germline): MGHRA, YSYEKL. CDR3 length: 16 amino acids. The CDR3 nucleotides are TGCGCCAGCAGCCAAGGTGAGGGAGTGAGTTACAATGAGCAGTTCTTC. Translating it yields CASSQGEGVSYNEQFF.

The chain couples TRBV7-2 to TRBJ2-3; the D gene could be TRBD1 or TRBD2 (6 bases each). Trimming stripped 1 base from V and 6 bases from J, with 14 bases between. The CDR3 sequence is 15 residues long. CDR1 SGHTA and CDR2 FQGNSA come from the germline V gene. The CDR3 sequence: CASSLGLGGLDTQYF. CDR3 bases: TGTGCCAGCAGCTTAGGCCTAGGGGGGCTCGATACGCAGTATTTT.

V usage is TRBV28 and J usage is TRBJ1-1, with D uncertain. There are 14 residues in the CDR3. V lost 5 bases to trimming and J lost 2 bases, with 12 bases between them. Germline V gene data show CDR1 as MDHEN and CDR2 as SYDVKM. The CDR3 DNA follows: TGTGCCAGCAGTGAGCGGAGCATAAACACTGAAGCTTTCTTT. Amino acids: CASSERSINTEAFF.

V is TRBV6-4 and J is TRBJ2-2; TRBD2 might be the D (6 bases). Germline V CDR1 and CDR2: MRHNA, SNTAGT. Trimming shortened V by 0 bases and J by 6 bases, and 8 bases separated the two germline ends. CDR3 length equals 14 residues. CDR3 loop: CASSDSEGSGELFF. The CDR3 nucleotides are TGTGCCAGCAGTGACTCGGAGGGGTCCGGGGAGCTGTTTTTT.

The rearrangement joins TRBV7-2 to TRBJ2-5; 7 nucleotides agree with TRBD2. The CDR3 loop spans 16 amino acids. Looked up from germline, CDR1 is SGHTA and CDR2 is FQGNSA. After removal of 4 bases from V and 13 bases from J, the junction contained 21 bases not matched to a gene. CDR3 DNA sequence: TGTGCCAGCAGCTCATTATGGGAGGGTCCCGGTGGGACTGGGTACTTC. Encoded protein: CASSSLWEGPGGTGYF. Drawing the rest from reference TRBV7-2 and TRBJ2-5, the complete variable domain is GAGVSQSPSNKVTEKGKDVELRCDPISGHTALYWYRQSLGQGLEFLIYFQGNSAPDKSGLPSDRFSAERTGGSVSTLTIQRTQQEDSAVYLCASSSLWEGPGGTGYFGPGTRLLVL.

The chain is built from TRBV5-8 and TRBJ2-1, with D unresolved. The V end was cut by 10 bases, the J end by 6 bases, with 11 bases between. The CDR3 is 11 amino acids. Germline V gives CDR1 SGHTS, CDR2 YDEGEE. The CDR3 loop is CASEKVNEQFF. The CDR3 nucleotides are TGTGCCTCAGAGAAGGTCAATGAGCAGTTCTTC.

The V call is TRBV4-3, the J call TRBJ2-7; D perhaps matches TRBD1 (5 bases). Germline CDR1 reads LGHNA; CDR2 reads YSLEER. This CDR3 comprises 13 residues. Trimming left V 5 bases short and J 5 bases short, with 13 bases between. The CDR3 nucleotides read TGCGCCAGCAGCATAGGGCAGGGCGACGAGCAGTACTTC. This encodes CASSIGQGDEQYF.

The chain has TRBV7-2 and TRBJ2-7; a possible D gene is TRBD2 (5 bases). The CDR3 loop spans 13 amino acids. Trimming took 2 bases from V and 2 from J, leaving 7 bases between them. CDR1 and CDR2 (germline): SGHTA, FQGNSA. The CDR3 loop reads CASSLKLAYEQYF. The CDR3 bases are TGTGCCAGCAGCTTAAAACTAGCCTACGAGCAGTACTTC. Together with reference TRBV7-2 and TRBJ2-7, the CDR3 gives the full variable domain: GAGVSQSPSNKVTEKGKDVELRCDPISGHTALYWYRQSLGQGLEFLIYFQGNSAPDKSGLPSDRFSAERTGGSVSTLTIQRTQQEDSAVYLCASSLKLAYEQYFGPGTRLTVT.

This chain connects TRBV7-9 to TRBJ1-2, with unresolved D. V dropped 5 bases and J dropped 8 bases, with 9 bases sitting between them. The germline V gene has CDR1 SEHNR and CDR2 FQNEAQ (reference sequence). This CDR3 spans 11 amino acids. The CDR3 bases are TGTGCCAGCAGCAACAGACTCGGCTACACCTTC. Translating gives CASSNRLGYTF.

The chain carries TRBV27 and TRBJ2-7; TRBD1 is a possible D gene (5 bases). V was clipped by 0 bases and J by 2 bases, with 11 bases between them. Germline V gene data show CDR1 as MNHEY and CDR2 as SMNVEV (reference sequence). CDR3 size: 15 residues. CDR3 sequence: CASSLSSGSTYEQYF. The CDR3, as DNA: TGTGCCAGCAGTTTATCTTCAGGGTCCACCTACGAGCAGTACTTC.

The chain has TRBV5-8 and TRBJ1-5; TRBD1 aligns across 11 bases. Germline CDR1 is SGHTS and CDR2 is YDEGEE. Unmatched junction bases numbered 8, after V lost 5 bases and J lost 4 bases. The CDR3 is 16 residues long. The DNA of the CDR3 is TGTGCCAGCAGGCCGGGGACAGGGGGTAATAATCAGCCCCAGCATTTT. Translated: CASRPGTGGNNQPQHF.

The chain recombines TRBV2 with TRBJ2-7; 11 nucleotides line up with TRBD1. Trimming cost V 2 bases and J 3 bases; bases outside gene matches: 3. This CDR3 has 15 amino acids. The germline CDR1 and CDR2 sequences are SNHLY and FYNNEI. CDR3 protein: CASSETGTGGYEQYF. DNA for the CDR3: TGTGCCAGCAGTGAAACCGGGACAGGGGGCTACGAGCAGTACTTC.

CDR3: CASSWDSPTDTQYF. The CDR3 DNA follows: TGTGCCAGCAGCTGGGACAGTCCCACAGATACGCAGTATTTT. J is TRBJ2-3 and V is TRBV28, with 7 bases fitting TRBD1. The CDR3 extends over 14 amino acids. CDR1 and CDR2 (germline): MDHEN, SYDVKM. V gave up 6 bases and J gave up 2 bases; unmatched junction bases: 5.

The chain combines TRBV29-1 with TRBJ2-7, with 11 bases fitting TRBD2. Germline CDR1 reads SQVTM; CDR2 reads ANQGSEA. The V and J ends lost 7 bases and 3 bases, in that order; junction bases with no gene match: 8. The CDR3 is 14 residues long. The chain's CDR3 is CSARLAGINYEQYF. DNA of the CDR3: TGCAGCGCTAGACTAGCGGGAATCAACTACGAGCAGTACTTC.

The J gene is TRBJ2-2, the V gene TRBV11-2; TRBD2 agrees at 13 bases. CDR1 SGHAT and CDR2 FQNNGV come from the germline V gene. Trimming took 5 bases from V and 6 from J; bases not matched to a gene: 6. CDR3 length: 16 amino acids. CDR3 coding DNA: TGTGCCAGCAGCCTAACTAGCGGGAGGGCACCCGGGGAGCTGTTTTTT. It codes for CASSLTSGRAPGELFF.